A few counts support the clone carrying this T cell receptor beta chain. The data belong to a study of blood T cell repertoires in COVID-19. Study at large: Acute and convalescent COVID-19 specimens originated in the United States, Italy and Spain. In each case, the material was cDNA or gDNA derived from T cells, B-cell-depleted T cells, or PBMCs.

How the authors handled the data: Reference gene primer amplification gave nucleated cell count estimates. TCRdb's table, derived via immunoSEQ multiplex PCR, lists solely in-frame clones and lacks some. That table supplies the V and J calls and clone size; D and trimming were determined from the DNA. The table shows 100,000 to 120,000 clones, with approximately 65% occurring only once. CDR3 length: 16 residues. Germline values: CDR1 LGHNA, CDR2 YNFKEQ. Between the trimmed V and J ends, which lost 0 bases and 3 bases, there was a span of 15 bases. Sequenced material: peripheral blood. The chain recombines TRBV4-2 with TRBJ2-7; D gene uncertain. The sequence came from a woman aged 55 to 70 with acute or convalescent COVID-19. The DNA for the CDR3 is TGTGCCAGCAGCCAAGATAAACAGCCCACGATCTACGAGCAGTACTTC. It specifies CASSQDKQPTIYEQYF.